This paragraph covers one T cell receptor (beta chain) sequence. Its binding antigen is unknown. There are no base qualities to consult, and no much larger clone falls within one base. The CDR3 runs 15 residues from the cysteine to the phenylalanine. Only the CDR3 DNA stays, 45 bases, in frame from base 1. The CDR1 and CDR2 encoded by the germline V gene are MNHEY and SVGAGI. V is shortened by 3 bases, J by 0 bases, and the region joining them spans 11 bases. This entry is derived from a study of Ad26.COV2.S vaccination and SARS-CoV-2 variants (dated by TCRdb to the early 2020s). About the investigation overall: Vaccine-arm donors were drawn from COV1001, a multicentre, randomized, double-blind, placebo-controlled phase I-IIa trial of Ad26.COV2.S in healthy adults. The TCR-sequenced set comprised around 30 samples: around 20 Ad26.COV2.S vaccine recipients, 5 placebo recipients and 8 SARS-CoV-2 convalescent individuals. TCRbeta repertoire sequencing was used to assess the specificity and breadth of SARS-CoV-2-reactive T cell receptors after Ad26.COV2.S vaccination. Ad26.COV2.S was administered intramuscularly at 5 x 10^10 or 1 x 10^11 viral particles, either as a single shot or as two shots given 56 days apart. Trial participants were randomized into five groups of five, in which low-dose or high-dose Ad26.COV2.S was given once or twice, or placebo was given on both occasions. Throughout the experiments and outcome assessment, investigators stayed blinded to trial group allocation. Beyond this particular receptor, the publication reports: Non-spike TCR breadth was comparable between vaccine and placebo recipients, consistent with the vaccine containing only spike. Spike-specific TCR breadth was higher in Ad26.COV2.S recipients than in placebo recipients (P = 0.0014). After vaccination, spike-specific CD8+ and CD4+ T cell responses were reported to show substantial breadth. The study lacked the statistical power to compare responses across vaccine doses or regimens. The authors noted that total T cell responses may have been underestimated by the TCR breadth and depth analyses.

The immunoSEQ Assay was the method used to sequence TCRbeta CDR3 regions. After extraction, genomic DNA underwent amplification by bias-controlled multiplex PCR, followed by high-throughput sequencing. The paper's processing steps were these. To quantify the absolute abundance of every unique TCRbeta CDR3 region, sequences were collapsed and filtered. Usable DNA was measured by amplifying reference genes present in all nucleated cells, and TCRbeta template counts were normalized to that usable DNA to estimate T cell fraction. Repertoire TCRs were annotated as SARS-CoV-2-specific by exact matching of V gene, CDR3 amino acid sequence and J gene to a known reactive TCR set. The reference SARS-CoV-2 TCR set came from MIRA and was filtered for enrichment in COVID-19-positive ImmuneCODE repertoires, removing public or cross-reactive TCRs. Drawing on the MIRA antigens, annotated TCRs were analysed further at the level of specific ORF or position within ORF. Depth was the summed frequency of annotated unique rearrangements, while breadth was defined as annotated unique rearrangements over total unique productive rearrangements. Group comparisons of TCR breadth used two-sided Wilcoxon rank-sum tests. TCRdb limited this immuneACCESS table to in-frame rearrangements with V and J called. A share of clones is missing; checked studies link under half to unresolved V genes, and the rest is unexplained. The DNA gave D and trimming, while V, J and clone size come from that table. The table for this sample lists some 290,000 clones; roughly 84% of them were counted only once. Around 2% of the sample rests with the top ten.

The sample's treatment or condition label, decoded: around 19 received Ad26.COV2.S at low or high dose, single or two shots; about 5 received placebo; per-sample allocation not given. For vaccine and placebo recipients, repertoires were sequenced using samples collected on day 63 after the first injection. Between 29 July and 7 August 2020, Cohort 1b enrolled 25 adults aged 18-55 years at one site in Boston, USA. Ad26.COV2.S was a replication-incompetent adenovirus type 26 vector expressing a prefusion-stabilized SARS-CoV-2 spike protein from the original Wuhan strain. The sequencing used peripheral blood, collected in a trial of Ad26.COV2.S vaccine versus placebo. Recombination linked TRBV6-5 to TRBJ1-2; the D gene remains uncertain. The TCR was taken from a person between 18 and 60 years old who received the Ad26.COV2.S COVID-19 vaccine or a placebo. The nucleotide sequence is TGTGCCAGCAGTTATACGGAATTTCCTAACTATGGCTACACCTTC. Translation gives CASSYTEFPNYGYTF.